What follows are 4 T cell receptor beta chains derived from one specimen sequenced in a study of T cells after yellow fever vaccination (dated by TCRdb to between 2018 and 2020). To prepare the library, 5' RACE was applied. The instrument given in TCRdb is Illumina HiSeq 2500. TCRdb cleaned the public reads at Q25 with fastp, built clones with MiXCR and kept in-frame beta chains. Here each entry gathers all rows of one CDR3 protein and keeps the most common genes and DNA. The sample records 100,000 to 150,000 distinct CDR3 sequences, around 6.7% of which are singletons. The ten largest clones capture 2.7% of the sample. The sample's treatment or condition label is to be understood as: live attenuated yellow fever vaccine strain. The sequencing here drew on CD4+ T cells sorted from PBMCs, taken 45 days after the first yellow fever vaccination. Every receptor here comes from a man aged 18 to 30 who received the YFV17D yellow fever vaccine.

This clonotype showed up many times. The chain has TRBV7-2 and TRBJ2-5, with TRBD1 identical over 9 bases. There are 13 residues in the CDR3. Germline CDR1 reads SGHTA; CDR2 reads FQGNSA. Trimming cost V 5 bases and J 6 bases; bases outside gene matches: 4. CDR3 sequence reads: CASSTGQGQTQYF. The CDR3 DNA sequence: TGTGCCAGCAGCACGGGACAGGGACAGACCCAGTACTTC.

This chain uses TRBV6-2 or TRBV6-3 with TRBJ1-2; D is undetermined. Trimming took 6 bases from V and 5 from J, leaving 13 bases between them. The CDR3 covers 13 residues. Germline V lookup: CDR1 MNHEY, CDR2 SVGEGT. The CDR3, as DNA: TGTGCCAGCAGCCCAGACGGATGGTATGGCTACACCTTC. Translated, it gives CASSPDGWYGYTF.

A remark on this clonotype: This could be a read error, since a much larger clone is one nucleotide away. The V and J genes are TRBV7-2 and TRBJ2-5, with D unresolved. The CDR3 runs 15 residues. Per the germline V gene, CDR1 is SGHTA and CDR2 is FQGNSA. V gave up 1 base and J gave up 5 bases, with 14 bases separating them. The CDR3 DNA follows: TGTGCCAGCAGCTTAGGATCGAACCTTAATGAGACCCAGTACTTC. Amino acid sequence: CASSLGSNLNETQYF.

Many counts were recorded for this clonotype. This chain uses TRBV14 with TRBJ2-5, with TRBD2 matching over 14 bases. V shed 4 bases and J 1 base; nucleotides not matched to a gene: 5. CDR3 length equals 17 residues. Germline V gene data show CDR1 as SGHDN and CDR2 as FVKESK. CDR3 sequence (DNA): TGTGCCAGCAGCCTGAGGACTAGCGGGGGGATCCAAGAGACCCAGTACTTC. Translating gives CASSLRTSGGIQETQYF.